This TCR beta chain originates from a study of blood T cell repertoires in COVID-19. Study context: Both acute and convalescent COVID-19 samples were obtained from the United States, Italy and Spain.

Per the authors' pipeline: From reference gene primer amplification, estimates of nucleated cell counts were derived. Data came from immunoSEQ multiplex PCR; TCRdb stores just in-frame clones and leaves some out. D and trimming come from the DNA, and the V and J calls and clone size come from that table. The sample carries around 200,000 clones, roughly 80% recorded once. The CDR3 is 16 residues long. Germline V gene lookup returns CDR1 LGHNA and CDR2 YNFKEQ. The ends were cut back, 1 base at V and 3 bases at J, with 15 bases in the middle. At least ten counts were recorded for this clone. The genes are TRBV4-2 and TRBJ1-2; D is undetermined. The sequenced sample was peripheral blood. The origin of this receptor is a man aged 50 to 59 who had recovered from COVID-19. In DNA form, the CDR3 reads TGTGCCAGCAGCCAAGTAGTCGCAGGAACTTACTATGGCTACACCTTC. This codes for CASSQVVAGTYYGYTF.